This T cell receptor (beta chain) was captured by sequencing in a study of neoadjuvant anti-PD-1 for oral cavity cancer (TCRdb year 2021). For the wider study: Before curative-intent surgical resection, most patients were given three to four biweekly doses of nivolumab at 3 mg/kg. For patients who did not progress, a fourth nivolumab dose was given around day 43, followed by definitive surgical resection on days 50-56. A roughly 34% response rate was observed in the parent correlative cohort, in which about a dozen patients were included. Under RECIST 1.1, a patient counted as a responder if showing complete response, partial response or stable disease, and as a non-responder if showing progression. Findings and caveats that apply to the study as a whole: The TCR analyses had only three patients in each response group, and the authors called for validation in larger cohorts. Higher pretreatment blood Treg/Th17 ratios correlated with higher pretreatment blood TCRbeta clonality and lower post-treatment tumor TCRbeta clonality. Greater tumor shrinkage was correlated with larger post-treatment sizes of preexisting intratumoral clones, suggesting that expansion of preexisting clones contributed to response.

Tumor libraries used mostly 4.5 to 6 ug of input genomic DNA for survey sequencing, with two replicates per sample. The immunoSEQ hsTCRbeta kit was used to prepare TCRbeta libraries according to the manufacturer's instructions. The finished libraries were brought together in one pool at 3 nM, which was then read using an Illumina NovaSeq 6000 S4 flow cell. Per the authors' processing: The immunoSEQ Analyzer was used for raw data preprocessing and quality control. The analysis was restricted to productive rearrangements, with each unique CDR3 amino acid sequence defining a clonotype. Repertoire clonality was estimated as the Gini-Simpson index, which was computed with the R package tcR. Student's t test was used to compare Gini indices, while Pearson correlation assessed associations with tumor size change. The source is immuneACCESS, and TCRdb retained only in-frame sequences with V and J called. Part of the clones is not carried over; for the studies checked, unresolved V genes explain less than half of this, and the remainder is unexplained. Clonal size and the V and J genes are those of that table, whereas D and trimming came from the DNA. Recorded for this sample are approximately 11,000 clones; under 65% of them occurred a single time. The ten most abundant clones make up over 20% of the sample.

To note about this clone: The specificity of this receptor is unknown. Base qualities were left out, and no much larger clone turns up one base away.

The time point label here, explained by the study, means: before neoadjuvant nivolumab. The patients had newly diagnosed stage II-IVA oral cavity squamous cell carcinoma and had not received any prior systemic or radiation treatment. Everyone in the cohort had locally advanced, HPV-negative oral cavity squamous cell carcinoma. Samples came from a longitudinal correlative study of a single-arm phase II trial of neoadjuvant nivolumab in oral cavity squamous cell carcinoma. Genomic DNA-based TCRbeta sequencing was performed on subject-matched pre- and post-treatment PBMCs and tumors from three responders and three non-responders. For tumor tissue, genomic DNA extraction relied on the Maxwell RSC DNA from Tissue kit. The sequence came from a person aged 35-80 years with oral cavity squamous cell carcinoma. The input for sequencing was tumor tissue, taken before nivolumab (anti-PD-1) treatment.

Read as DNA, the sequence is TGTGCCAGCAGTGGACAGGAGAACACTGAAGCTTTCTTT. This sequence encodes CASSGQENTEAFF. This sequence uses TRBV6-5 and TRBJ1-1; TRBD1 agrees with 7 junctional bases. The germline V gene gives CDR1 as MNHEY and CDR2 as SVGAGI. Germline trimming: 5 bases from V, 1 base from J; junction bases outside gene matches: 1. The CDR3 has 13 amino acids, counting the end cysteine and phenylalanine. The only DNA kept is the CDR3, 39 bases in frame from the first base.